Presented here are 8 T cell receptor beta chains from one specimen sequenced in a study of early T cells in non-severe SARS-CoV-2 infection. TCRdb recomputed calls from the 5' RACE reads with MiXCR, one row per CDR3 protein. The profile shows about 92,000 distinct CDR3 sequences, around 16% of them singletons. Sequences were obtained from whole blood. The origin of the receptors is an adult who was a healthcare worker with PCR-confirmed SARS-CoV-2 infection or an uninfected control (not recorded which).

Ten or more counts support this clonotype. The chain is built from TRBV12-5 and TRBJ2-6; D unresolved. CDR3 length: 13 residues. Looked up from germline, CDR1 is LGHNT and CDR2 is FRNRAP. V lost 1 base and J lost 4, with 2 bases in between. CDR3 amino acids: CASGLAGANVLTF. In DNA, the CDR3 is TGTGCTAGTGGTTTGGCCGGGGCCAACGTCCTGACTTTC.

The chain recombines TRBV28 with TRBJ1-1; D might be TRBD1 (5 bases). This CDR3 comprises 15 residues. V lost 2 bases, J lost 1 base, and 11 bases lay in between. Germline lookup yields CDR1 MDHEN and CDR2 SYDVKM. As DNA, the CDR3 is TGTGCCAGCAGTTTAAGCGAGGGGTCGAACACTGAAGCTTTCTTT. Translated: CASSLSEGSNTEAFF. The variable domain in full, with the rest retrieved from reference TRBV28 and TRBJ1-1, is DVKVTQSSRYLVKRTGEKVFLECVQDMDHENMFWYRQDPGLGLRLIYFSYDVKMKEKGDIPEGYSVSREKKERFSLILESASTNQTSMYLCASSLSEGSNTEAFFGQGTRLTVV.

The chain uses TRBV20-1 and TRBJ2-5; D ambiguous. The V end was cut by 0 bases, the J end by 4 bases, with 12 bases between. CDR1 and CDR2 from the germline V gene are DFQATT and SNEGSKA (reference sequence). The CDR3 is 14 amino acids. CDR3 loop: CSAREGGIGETQYF. CDR3 DNA: TGCAGTGCTAGAGAAGGTGGGATCGGAGAGACCCAGTACTTC.

V is TRBV10-1 and J is TRBJ2-7; D is unresolved. Trimming cost V 6 bases and J 1 base, with 10 bases left between them. The CDR3 covers 13 residues. The germline CDR1 and CDR2 sequences are WNHNN and SYGVQD (reference sequence). In DNA, the CDR3 is TGCGCCAGCAGGAAGGACGGTTCCTACGAGCAGTACTTC. This encodes CASRKDGSYEQYF.

This clonotype was seen a handful of times. V and J are TRBV10-1 and TRBJ1-1; D is unclear. The V and J ends lost 7 bases and 3 bases respectively, with 18 bases between them. CDR1 and CDR2 (germline): WNHNN, SYGVQD (reference sequence). The CDR3 spans 15 residues. CDR3 sequence reads: CASKTQASIYTEAFF. The CDR3 DNA sequence: TGCGCCAGCAAGACGCAGGCCAGCATTTACACTGAAGCTTTCTTT.

This chain joins TRBV11-2 and TRBJ1-1; TRBD1 aligns across 9 bases. Germline lookup yields CDR1 SGHAT and CDR2 FQNNGV. The J segment lost 6 bases and the V segment lost 5 bases, leaving 7 bases of the junction unmatched. This CDR3 is 14 amino acids long. CDR3 region: CASSLDRGRAEAFF. CDR3 DNA sequence: TGTGCCAGCAGCCTCGACAGGGGGAGGGCTGAAGCTTTCTTT.

The chain joins TRBV5-4 to TRBJ2-7, with D possibly TRBD1 on 6 matching bases. CDR1 is SGHNT, CDR2 YYREEE, per germline (reference sequence). The CDR3 runs to 14 residues. V lost 4 bases and J lost 5, with 16 bases in between. The chain's CDR3 is CASSPGQITNEQYF. The CDR3 DNA reads as TGTGCCAGCAGCCCAGGACAGATCACCAACGAGCAGTACTTC. The full variable domain, completed using reference TRBV5-4 and TRBJ2-7, is ETGVTQSPTHLIKTRGQQVTLRCSSQSGHNTVSWYQQALGQGPQFIFQYYREEENGRGNFPPRFSGLQFPNYSSELNVNALELDDSALYLCASSPGQITNEQYFGPGTRLTVT.

The rearrangement joins TRBV6-5 to TRBJ1-1; D gene ambiguous. V lost 7 bases, J lost 2 bases, and 11 bases lay in between. Germline V gene lookup returns CDR1 MNHEY and CDR2 SVGAGI. CDR3 length: 13 amino acids. The CDR3, as DNA: TGTGCCAGCAATAATCCCCGCAACACTGAAGCTTTCTTT. It specifies CASNNPRNTEAFF.